Each of the 5 T cell receptor beta chains below was sequenced from the same sample in a study of blood T cells in healthy people across ages. Sample-barcoded 5' priming and a J-beta primer mix drove a second PCR of 7 to 11 cycles. TCRdb passed the 5' RACE reads through MiXCR, listing each CDR3 protein once. The sample lists approximately 490,000 distinct CDR3 sequences, less than 25% seen once, with under 9% in the top ten. These data also formed part of another study, on T cells of mothers and their children.

The sequencing input was blood. Receptor source: a boy between 5 and 17 years old in good health.

In the case of this clonotype: A junction end diverges from the germline sequence, so it may reflect a read error. The chain recombines TRBV11-2 with TRBJ2-4, with D perhaps given as TRBD1 or TRBD2 (6 bases each). Germline assignment: CDR1 SGHAT and CDR2 FQNNGV. This CDR3 has 13 amino acids. CDR3 in DNA: TGTGCCAGCAGCTTAGATGGGGGGACACGGAAATGGTTC. This encodes CASSLDGGTRKWF. The variable domain in full, completed from reference TRBV11-2 and TRBJ2-4, reads EAGVAQSPRYKIIEKRQSVAFWCNPISGHATLYWYQQILGQGPKLLIQFQNNGVVDDSQLPKDRFSAERLKGVDSTLKIQPAKLEDSAVYLCASSLDGGTRKWFGAGTRLSVL.

The table lists this clonotype with a few counts. The V gene is TRBV20-1, the J gene TRBJ2-1; 9 bases agree with TRBD2. Germline V gene lookup returns CDR1 DFQATT and CDR2 SNEGSKA (reference sequence). The CDR3 spans 15 residues. V gave up 6 bases and J gave up 3 bases; unmatched junction bases: 9. The CDR3 coding sequence is TGCAGTGCCCCCTCCGGGACTAGCATCTACAATGAGCAGTTCTTC. Encoded protein: CSAPSGTSIYNEQFF.

This clonotype was seen only a few times. V and J are TRBV5-5 and TRBJ2-1; 12 bases are a match to TRBD2. The CDR3 extends over 16 amino acids. Per germline, CDR1 SGHKS and CDR2 YYEKEE (reference sequence). V trimming: 2 bases; J trimming: 9 bases; junction bases outside the gene matches: 9. The CDR3 is CASSLGGGLAGGEQFF. For the CDR3, the DNA is TGTGCCAGCAGCTTAGGTGGGGGACTAGCGGGCGGTGAGCAGTTCTTC.

This clonotype has more than one count but fewer than ten. The chain employs TRBV29-1 and TRBJ2-7; D is ambiguous. V gave up 4 bases and J gave up 5 bases, with 15 bases separating them. The CDR3 extends over 13 amino acids. Germline CDR1 SQVTM, CDR2 ANQGSEA. The CDR3, as DNA: TGCAGCGTTGTGGTAACTACCATCAACGAGCAGTACTTC. It encodes CSVVVTTINEQYF.

The chain combines TRBV20-1 with TRBJ1-6; D is ambiguous. This CDR3 comprises 13 residues. V shed 6 bases and J shed 5 bases, with 11 bases lying between them. Germline CDR1 reads DFQATT; CDR2 reads SNEGSKA (reference sequence). Written as DNA, the CDR3 is TGCAGTGCCCCTAGGCAGAATAATTCACCCCTCCACTTT. This codes for CSAPRQNNSPLHF.